This T cell receptor beta chain appears in the sequencing data of a study of T cells in Graves' hyperthyroidism and ophthalmopathy. Study-wide points: Progression to ophthalmopathy was predicted a median of roughly seven months early.

CDR3 length: 14 residues. V lost 2 bases, J lost 3 bases, and 8 bases lay in between. Looked up from germline, CDR1 is SGHTA and CDR2 is FQGNSA. This clonotype was detected ten times or more. Its target is unknown. Authors of the study amplified TCR beta CDR3 regions from RNA transcripts. Using the HTBI primer set, a first-round RT-PCR was run on the TCR CDR3. MiXCR was run by TCRdb on the multiplex PCR reads, yielding one entry per CDR3 protein. Of 200,000 to 250,000 distinct CDR3 sequences listed, roughly 17% are singletons. The chain has TRBV7-2 and TRBJ1-5, with TRBD1 as a possible D gene (6 bases). The sequencing input was blood. The clonotype was recovered from a woman under 30 with Graves' ophthalmopathy. The DNA of the CDR3 is TGTGCCAGCAGCTTAAGGGGGAACAATCAGCCCCAGCATTTT. Encoded protein: CASSLRGNNQPQHF.